These 15 T cell receptor beta chains share one sample of origin, sequenced in a study of T-cell memory formation after mild COVID-19. TCRdb analysed the 5' RACE reads with MiXCR anew, one entry per CDR3 protein. The sample carries roughly 240,000 distinct CDR3 sequences, 15% to 20% recorded once. Source material: PBMCs or a T cell subset sorted from them (not recorded which). These receptors all come from a man aged 18 to 35 who had mild COVID-19 (a few samples of this study predate the infection). Cell type and time point are not known.

The chain recombines TRBV5-1 with TRBJ2-2; no clear D. CDR3 size: 15 residues. Trimming pared 4 bases from V and 4 bases from J, leaving 14 bases between. Germline assignment: CDR1 SGHRS and CDR2 YFSETQ. CDR3 sequence (DNA): TGCGCCAGCAGCCCAGTTTTGGTGGGCACCGGGGAGCTGTTTTTT. Encoded protein: CASSPVLVGTGELFF.

The chain recombines TRBV28 with TRBJ1-2, with unresolved D. The germline gives CDR1 MDHEN, CDR2 SYDVKM. V lost 0 bases to trimming and J lost 7 bases, with 6 bases between them. This CDR3 contains 12 residues. The CDR3 sequence: CASSLWPRGYTF. The CDR3 DNA reads TGTGCCAGCAGTTTATGGCCTCGTGGCTACACCTTC.

This clonotype was observed a handful of times. The chain joins TRBV6-4 to TRBJ2-1; 13 bases are a match to TRBD2. J gave up 9 bases and V 6 bases, and 2 bases lay outside the gene matches. The CDR3 consists of 13 residues. Germline V gives CDR1 MRHNA, CDR2 SNTAGT. In DNA, the CDR3 is TGTGCCAGCAGCGGACTAGCGGGGGTTGAGCAGTTCTTC. Its protein product is CASSGLAGVEQFF.

The CDR3 DNA sequence: TGCAGTGCTGAAGAGGGGGGATCAGATACGCAGTATTTT. It specifies CSAEEGGSDTQYF. The chain uses TRBV20-1 and TRBJ2-3; the D call may be TRBD1 or TRBD2 (6 bases each). CDR1 DFQATT and CDR2 SNEGSKA come from the germline V gene (reference sequence). Trimming cost V 5 bases and J 4 bases, with 13 bases left between them. CDR3 size: 13 residues.

The chain employs TRBV7-2 and TRBJ1-2, with D perhaps matching TRBD1 (6 bases). Germline values: CDR1 SGHTA, CDR2 FQGNSA. V dropped 3 bases and J dropped 8 bases, with 16 bases sitting between them. The length of the CDR3 is 14 residues. CDR3 sequence reads: CASSLRGRELGYTF. CDR3 DNA sequence: TGTGCCAGCAGCTTGAGGGGGAGGGAACTCGGCTACACCTTC.

The chain has TRBV18 and TRBJ2-4; no clear D gene. CDR3 length equals 15 residues. Deletions cut 0 bases from V and 4 bases from J, with 10 bases between. The germline CDR1 and CDR2 sequences are KGHSH and LQKENI. CDR3 region: CASSPPGTPKNIQYF. The CDR3 DNA reads TGTGCCAGCTCACCACCGGGCACTCCTAAAAACATTCAGTACTTC.

The genes are TRBV27 and TRBJ2-7, with 9 bases identical to TRBD1. This CDR3 contains 13 residues. The germline V gene has CDR1 MNHEY and CDR2 SMNVEV (reference sequence). Germline trimming cut 2 bases from V and 7 bases from J; bases unmatched to any gene: 3. The CDR3 is CASSLGTGQEQYV. CDR3 coding DNA: TGTGCCAGCAGTTTAGGGACAGGGCAAGAGCAGTACGTC.

The rearrangement joins TRBV7-9 to TRBJ2-1; D is perhaps TRBD1 or TRBD2 (5 bases each). The germline gives CDR1 SEHNR, CDR2 FQNEAQ (reference sequence). The CDR3 loop spans 19 amino acids. Trimming removed 4 bases from V and 13 bases from J, with 35 bases in between. The CDR3 DNA sequence: TGTGCCAGCAGCTCCGTGTTCGATAACTCGGGACCGATAGCCCGCTCCCAGTTCTTC. Residues: CASSSVFDNSGPIARSQFF.

This clonotype has just a few counts. This chain uses TRBV4-2 with TRBJ1-1; D is undetermined. Looked up from germline, CDR1 is LGHNA and CDR2 is YNFKEQ. V was pared by 0 bases and J by 3 bases, with 8 bases between. The CDR3 is 14 amino acids. CDR3 amino acids: CASSQETRDTEAFF. CDR3 sequence (DNA): TGTGCCAGCAGCCAAGAAACTCGAGACACTGAAGCTTTCTTT.

This clonotype turned up a few times. V usage is TRBV5-1 and J usage is TRBJ2-1, with a weak D call TRBD1 (5 bases). Germline CDR1 is SGHRS and CDR2 is YFSETQ. The germline V and J ends were trimmed by 0 bases and 5 bases, with 12 bases remaining between them. The CDR3 contains 15 residues. The DNA for the CDR3 is TGCGCCAGCAGCTTGGTCAGGGTTCGAAACAATGAGCAGTTCTTC. The encoded protein is CASSLVRVRNNEQFF.

V and J are TRBV6-5 and TRBJ1-2; TRBD1 is a possible D gene (5 bases). The V gene lost 0 bases and the J gene lost 3 bases, with 11 bases spanning the gap. The CDR3 sequence is 15 residues long. CDR1 is MNHEY and CDR2 is SVGAGI in the germline V gene. The CDR3 coding sequence is TGTGCCAGCAGTTACTCCGGGACCGACGACTATGGCTACACCTTC. It specifies CASSYSGTDDYGYTF.

CDR3 protein: CASTPDWVGYGYTF. CDR3 coding DNA: TGTGCCAGCACTCCCGACTGGGTTGGTTATGGCTACACCTTC. The chain joins TRBV2 to TRBJ1-2, with D unclear. Germline assignment: CDR1 SNHLY and CDR2 FYNNEI. V lost 7 bases to trimming and J lost 5 bases, with 17 bases between them. This CDR3 comprises 14 residues.

The chain employs TRBV5-1 and TRBJ2-3, with D tentatively TRBD2 (7 bases). The CDR3 totals 16 residues. CDR1 is SGHRS and CDR2 is YFSETQ in the germline V gene. Trimming stripped 7 bases from V and 3 bases from J, with 21 bases between. The CDR3 protein is CASSPRRGGVTDTQYF. CDR3 nucleotide sequence: TGCGCCAGCTCACCCAGGAGGGGGGGCGTGACAGATACGCAGTATTTT.

The rearrangement uses TRBV6-5 and TRBJ1-6; a possible D gene is TRBD1 (5 bases). The germline CDR1 and CDR2 sequences are MNHEY and SVGAGI. The ends were cut back, 0 bases at V and 9 bases at J, with 12 bases in the middle. The CDR3 has 15 amino acids. Written as DNA, the CDR3 is TGTGCCAGCAGTTACTCGGACGGGGGAACTTCACCCCTCCACTTT. As protein: CASSYSDGGTSPLHF.

This clonotype was counted a few times. This chain connects TRBV7-2 to TRBJ1-2, with 7 positions matching TRBD1. Germline values: CDR1 SGHTA, CDR2 FQGNSA. The length of the CDR3 is 16 residues. With 2 bases clipped from V and 3 bases from J, the junction kept 9 bases outside the gene matches. In nucleotides, the CDR3 is TGTGCCAGCAGCTTATGGGCTTGGCAGGGGGACTATGGCTACACCTTC. This sequence encodes CASSLWAWQGDYGYTF.